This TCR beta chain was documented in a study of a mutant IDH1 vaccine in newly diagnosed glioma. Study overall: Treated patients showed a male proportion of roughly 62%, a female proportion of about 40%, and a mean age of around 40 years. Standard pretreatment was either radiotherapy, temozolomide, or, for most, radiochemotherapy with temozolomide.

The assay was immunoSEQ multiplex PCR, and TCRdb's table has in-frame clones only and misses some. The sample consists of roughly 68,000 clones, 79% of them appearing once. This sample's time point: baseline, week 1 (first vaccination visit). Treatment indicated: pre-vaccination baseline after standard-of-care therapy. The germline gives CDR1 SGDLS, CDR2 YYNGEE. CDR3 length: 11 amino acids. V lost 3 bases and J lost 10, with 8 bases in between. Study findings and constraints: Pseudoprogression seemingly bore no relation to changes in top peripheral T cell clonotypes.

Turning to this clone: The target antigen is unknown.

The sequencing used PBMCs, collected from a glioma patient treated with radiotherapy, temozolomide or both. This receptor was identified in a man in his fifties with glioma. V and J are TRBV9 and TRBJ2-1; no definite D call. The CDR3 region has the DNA TGTGCCAGCAGCGGAAGGGCGGAGCAGTTCTTC. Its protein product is CASSGRAEQFF.